Many counts were recorded for the clone carrying this TCR beta chain. The entry originates in a study of spatial heterogeneity in lung cancer. Time point reported: sample taken at primary tumor resection. Sequencing was performed on whole RNA extracted from tumor and nontumor lung tissue, or from frozen PBMC, and the material was left unsorted. TCR cDNA molecules were tagged individually, and each one carried a unique molecular identifier. TCRdb re-called the 5' RACE reads through MiXCR, storing one row per CDR3 protein. The sample shows 35,000 to 55,000 distinct CDR3 sequences, approximately 6.2% of them seen only once. V dropped 0 bases and J dropped 3 bases, with 9 bases sitting between them. Germline assignment: CDR1 DFQATT and CDR2 SNEGSKA (reference sequence). This CDR3 has 15 residues.

The source is a female donor with early-stage non-small cell lung cancer. The rearrangement joins TRBV20-1 to TRBJ1-6; TRBD1 might be the D (5 bases). The sequenced sample was PBMCs, obtained at surgery. CDR3 amino acids: CSARDTTDYNSPLHF. CDR3 bases: TGCAGTGCTAGAGATACGACAGACTATAATTCACCCCTCCACTTT.